One and the same sample provided the 30 T cell receptor beta chains below, sequenced in a study of identical twins. Each CDR3 protein gets one entry after TCRdb re-called the 5' RACE reads with MiXCR. The sample lists about 1.7 million distinct CDR3 sequences; roughly a third were seen once. Material: cord blood. These receptors all stem from a newborn girl in good health.

Ten or more counts support this clonotype. The chain combines TRBV10-3 with TRBJ2-3; D is ambiguous. Germline lookup yields CDR1 ENHRY and CDR2 SYGVKD. This CDR3 is 13 amino acids long. V was clipped by 4 bases and J by 2 bases, with 7 bases between them. In nucleotides, the CDR3 is TGTGCCATCAGTGTGGCCACCACAGATACGCAGTATTTT. Encoded protein: CAISVATTDTQYF.

About this clonotype: With a far larger clone one base away, a read error is the likely cause. The rearrangement links TRBV9 to TRBJ1-6; D call uncertain. V was cut by 0 bases and J by 4 bases, with 5 bases left in between. Germline V gives CDR1 SGDLS, CDR2 YYNGEE. The CDR3 is 14 residues long. The CDR3, as DNA: TGTGCCAGCAGCGTAGGACAATATAATTCACCCCTCCACTTT. This codes for CASSVGQYNSPLHF.

The chain has TRBV10-2 and TRBJ2-3; 9 bases map to TRBD2. Trimming removed 0 bases from V and 4 bases from J; junction bases left unmatched: 5. Germline loops: CDR1 WSHSY, CDR2 SAAADI. The CDR3 runs 16 residues. CDR3 nucleotide sequence: TGCGCCAGCAGTGAGTCGCCTGGCGGGGGGGCAGATACGCAGTATTTT. Residues: CASSESPGGGADTQYF.

Many counts were recorded for this clonotype. This chain links TRBV10-3 with TRBJ2-7, with D unclear. The CDR3 covers 16 residues. Trimming removed 0 bases from V and 5 bases from J, with 17 bases in between. Per the germline V gene, CDR1 is ENHRY and CDR2 is SYGVKD. In DNA, the CDR3 is TGTGCCATCAGTGAGTCTAGGAACTCCTTTGGCCACGAGCAGTACTTC. It is translated as CAISESRNSFGHEQYF.

The chain joins TRBV20-1 to TRBJ2-7; the D gene is possibly TRBD1 (6 bases). Germline V gene lookup returns CDR1 DFQATT and CDR2 SNEGSKA (reference sequence). The CDR3 totals 13 residues. V lost 3 bases to trimming and J lost 8 bases, with 17 bases between them. As DNA, the CDR3 is TGCAGTGCTAGTAGGGGGAATCGGTACAAGCAGTACTTC. Translated, it gives CSASRGNRYKQYF.

The table lists this clonotype with a few counts. The chain is built from TRBV18 and TRBJ2-3, with 9 bases fitting TRBD2. Trimming took 2 bases from V and 3 from J; bases not matched to a gene: 6. The CDR3 extends over 16 amino acids. CDR1 and CDR2 (germline): KGHSH, LQKENI. CDR3 coding DNA: TGTGCCAGCTCACCAACAGCGGGGGGCAGGACAGATACGCAGTATTTT. Translating gives CASSPTAGGRTDTQYF. Supplemented by reference TRBV18 and TRBJ2-3, the full variable domain reads NAGVMQNPRHLVRRRGQEARLRCSPMKGHSHVYWYRQLPEEGLKFMVYLQKENIIDESGMPKERFSAEFPKEGPSILRIQQVVRGDSAAYFCASSPTAGGRTDTQYFGPGTRLTVL.

This clonotype turned up a few times. The rearrangement links TRBV3-1 to TRBJ2-3; 14 bases line up with TRBD2. V gave up 4 bases and J gave up 0 bases; unmatched junction bases: 6. This CDR3 region has 18 residues. CDR1 LGHDT and CDR2 YNNKEL come from the germline V gene (reference sequence). The CDR3 DNA reads TGTGCCAGCAGCCGCGGGACTAGCGGGGGTGCTAGCACAGATACGCAGTATTTT. Amino acid sequence: CASSRGTSGGASTDTQYF.

This clonotype was observed a few times. In DNA, the CDR3 is TGCGCCAGCAGCTTTGGACAGGGGGCGTACATTCAGTACTTC. It specifies CASSFGQGAYIQYF. This chain uses TRBV5-1 with TRBJ2-4; 11 nucleotides align to TRBD1. Germline V gene lookup returns CDR1 SGHRS and CDR2 YFSETQ. V was pared by 2 bases and J by 8 bases, with 3 bases of the junction left unmatched. The CDR3 length is 14 residues.

Notes on this clonotype: A much bigger clone sits one base away, suggesting this may be a read error. CDR3: CSNDPGAPAPGANVPTF. The CDR3, as DNA: TGCAGCAACGACCCAGGTGCTCCTGCCCCTGGGGCCAACGTCCCGACTTTC. This chain joins TRBV29-1 and TRBJ2-6, with D possibly TRBD1 on 5 matching bases. This CDR3 region has 17 residues. Per the germline V gene, CDR1 is SQVTM and CDR2 is ANQGSEA.

With regard to this clonotype: The junction departs from the called germline gene at one end, perhaps through a read error. The chain combines TRBV29-1 with TRBJ1-2; D remains unclear. The CDR3 is 14 residues long. Germline lookup yields CDR1 SQVTM and CDR2 ANQGSEA. This CDR3 is CSVEARRSNYGHTF. For the CDR3, the DNA is TGCAGCGTTGAGGCGAGGCGGTCTAACTATGGCCACACCTTC.

V gene TRBV13 combines with J gene TRBJ1-1; D is undetermined. The CDR3 sequence is 12 residues long. V was clipped by 5 bases and J by 8 bases, with 12 bases between them. Germline V gene lookup returns CDR1 PRHDT and CDR2 FYEKMQ (reference sequence). CDR3 bases: TGTGCCAGCAGCCCACGGGTGGGGGAAGCTTTCTTT. Translating it yields CASSPRVGEAFF. The full variable domain, in which reference TRBV13 and TRBJ1-1 provide the parts outside the CDR3, is AAGVIQSPRHLIKEKRETATLKCYPIPRHDTVYWYQQGPGQDPQFLISFYEKMQSDKGSIPDRFSAQQFSDYHSELNMSSLELGDSALYFCASSPRVGEAFFGQGTRLTVV.

The rearrangement links TRBV20-1 to TRBJ2-4, with 8 bases identical to TRBD1. The last part of the DNA fits TRBJ2-5 better; the J call may be wrong. This CDR3 has 14 amino acids. Germline CDR1 DFQATT, CDR2 SNEGSKA (reference sequence). CDR3 nucleotides: TGCAGTGCTAGACCAATCGACAGGGGAGAGACCCAGTACTTC. Translated, it gives CSARPIDRGETQYF.

This clonotype was seen at least ten times. The chain uses TRBV29-1 and TRBJ2-7; no definite D call. CDR3 length: 13 residues. Germline CDR1 SQVTM, CDR2 ANQGSEA. V was shortened by 4 bases and J by 0 bases, with 10 bases between the two germline ends. The CDR3 nucleotides read TGCAGCGTTGTCTCCACTTACTCCTACGAGCAGTACTTC. It encodes CSVVSTYSYEQYF.

CDR3 in amino acids: CASSERRDRPTQYF. The CDR3 coding sequence is TGTGCCAGCAGTGAAAGGCGCGACCGCCCTACGCAGTATTTT. The J gene is TRBJ2-3, the V gene TRBV2; no clear D gene. V lost 2 bases and J 8 bases, leaving 14 bases between the germline ends. This CDR3 is 14 amino acids long. The germline V gene has CDR1 SNHLY and CDR2 FYNNEI.

The chain is built from TRBV29-1 and TRBJ2-5, with D unresolved. This CDR3 region has 12 residues. Trimming stripped 7 bases from V and 11 bases from J, with 20 bases between. Germline V lookup: CDR1 SQVTM, CDR2 ANQGSEA. The CDR3 sequence: CSARPARNEQYF. The CDR3 DNA follows: TGCAGCGCTAGGCCTGCCCGCAATGAGCAGTACTTC. Filled out from reference TRBV29-1 and TRBJ2-5, the complete variable domain reads SAVISQKPSRDICQRGTSLTIQCQVDSQVTMMFWYRQQPGQSLTLIATANQGSEATYESGFVIDKFPISRPNLTFSTLTVSNMSPEDSSIYLCSARPARNEQYFGPGTRLLVL.

The chain recombines TRBV7-2 with TRBJ1-6; no clear D. CDR3 size: 15 residues. The germline V gene has CDR1 SGHTA and CDR2 FQGNSA. Trimming pared 4 bases from V and 3 bases from J, leaving 10 bases between. The CDR3 loop reads CASSSQRNYNSPLHF. The CDR3 DNA is TGTGCCAGCAGCTCACAGAGGAACTATAATTCACCCCTCCACTTT. The variable domain in full, completed from reference TRBV7-2 and TRBJ1-6, reads GAGVSQSPSNKVTEKGKDVELRCDPISGHTALYWYRQSLGQGLEFLIYFQGNSAPDKSGLPSDRFSAERTGGSVSTLTIQRTQQEDSAVYLCASSSQRNYNSPLHFGNGTRLTVT.

This clonotype was counted only a few times. The V and J genes are TRBV24-1 and TRBJ2-3; no clear D gene. Trimming removed 0 bases from V and 1 base from J, with 7 bases in between. CDR1 is KGHDR and CDR2 is SFDVKD in the germline V gene. CDR3 size: 15 residues. CDR3 coding DNA: TGTGCCACCAGTGATTTGTCTAACGGCACAGATACGCAGTATTTT. As protein: CATSDLSNGTDTQYF.

The genes are TRBV10-3 and TRBJ2-2; no definite D call. Trimming cost V 2 bases and J 7 bases, with 8 bases left between them. CDR3 size: 13 residues. Germline-derived CDR1 and CDR2 are ENHRY and SYGVKD. As DNA, the CDR3 is TGTGCCATCAGTGAGAGGGTAGGCGGGGAGCTGTTTTTT. Residues: CAISERVGGELFF.

The chain combines TRBV11-2 with TRBJ2-2; tentatively, D is TRBD2 (6 bases). The length of the CDR3 is 16 residues. Germline CDR1 and CDR2: SGHAT and FQNNGV. V shed 3 bases and J shed 3 bases, with 14 bases lying between them. The CDR3 region is CASSLVRGEYTGELFF. The CDR3 DNA is TGTGCCAGCAGCTTGGTCCGCGGGGAGTACACCGGGGAGCTGTTTTTT.

CDR3 nucleotides: TGCGCCAGCAGCCACAGCGGGGGGCAGGGGAATGAGCAGTTCTTC. This sequence encodes CASSHSGGQGNEQFF. The rearrangement links TRBV10-1 to TRBJ2-1, with TRBD2 matching over 9 bases. Losses at the gene ends were 6 bases for V and 7 bases for J; bases not matched to a gene: 10. Germline values: CDR1 WNHNN, CDR2 SYGVQD (reference sequence). CDR3 length: 15 residues.

In this sample, this clonotype turned up a few times. This chain connects TRBV5-1 to TRBJ1-2, with D perhaps TRBD1 (6 bases). The V gene lost 1 base and the J gene lost 2 bases, with 12 bases spanning the gap. CDR1 and CDR2 from the germline V gene are SGHRS and YFSETQ. This CDR3 has 15 residues. CDR3 sequence (DNA): TGCGCCAGCAGCTTGAGGGGGTCGCGAAACTATGGCTACACCTTC. This sequence encodes CASSLRGSRNYGYTF.

There are a few counts of this clonotype. The DNA of the CDR3 is TGTGCCAGCAGCTTGCATACCGGGTGCCTAGCGGACTCCTACAATGAGCAGTTCTTC. It translates to CASSLHTGCLADSYNEQFF. The chain couples TRBV7-2 to TRBJ2-1; TRBD2 matches at 7 bases. CDR1 and CDR2 (germline): SGHTA, FQGNSA. The CDR3 is 19 residues long. V lost 3 bases and J lost 0; bases outside the gene matches: 14.

The chain combines TRBV20-1 with TRBJ2-5; the match to TRBD2 covers 11 bases. V shed 3 bases, J shed 11 bases, and the junction held 29 bases outside the gene matches. CDR1 and CDR2 (germline): DFQATT, SNEGSKA (reference sequence). There are 20 residues in the CDR3. The CDR3 coding sequence is TGCAGTGCTAGGTTTCTAGCGGGAGGCGTTCGTAGTGGGTCCTACAATGAGCAGTACTTC. Translation: CSARFLAGGVRSGSYNEQYF.

This clonotype has at least ten counts. The V and J genes are TRBV12-3 or TRBV12-4 and TRBJ2-7; no clear D. V was cut by 1 base and J by 4 bases, with 8 bases left in between. The CDR3 sequence is 13 residues long. CDR3 residues: CASSLDGLYEQYF. The CDR3 nucleotides read TGTGCCAGCAGTTTAGACGGTCTATACGAGCAGTACTTC.

The rearrangement uses TRBV29-1 and TRBJ2-6; tentative D call: TRBD1 (5 bases). V lost 8 bases and J 1 base, leaving 15 bases between the germline ends. The V gene's germline CDR1 is SQVTM and CDR2 ANQGSEA. The CDR3 totals 15 residues. DNA for the CDR3: TGCAGCACGGACATACTCGAATCTGGGGCCAACGTCCTGACTTTC. The encoded protein is CSTDILESGANVLTF.

This clonotype was observed at least ten times. Sequence at one end of the junction differs from germline and may be a read error. This sequence joins TRBV4-1 and TRBJ1-1, with no clear D. This CDR3 region has 14 residues. Germline V gene sequence: CDR1 MGHRA, CDR2 YSYEKL. CDR3 residues: CASSQDSRNTEAFF. The CDR3 DNA sequence: TGTGCCAGCAGCCAAGACTCGCGGAACACTGAAGCTTTCTTT.

This clonotype was counted between two and nine times. V is TRBV7-9 and J is TRBJ2-7; 7 bases align to TRBD2. This CDR3 region has 14 residues. The germline V gene encodes CDR1 SEHNR and CDR2 FQNEAQ (reference sequence). Trimming at V came to 5 bases and at J to 3 bases, leaving 7 bases not matched to a gene. The CDR3: CASSTGTTYYEQYF. The CDR3 coding sequence is TGTGCCAGCAGCACCGGGACTACCTACTACGAGCAGTACTTC.

The chain links TRBV4-2 to TRBJ1-1; D may be TRBD1 (5 bases). Germline V lookup: CDR1 LGHNA, CDR2 YNFKEQ. The CDR3 spans 15 residues. The V end was cut by 1 base, the J end by 2 bases, with 11 bases between. This CDR3 reads CASSQASWGNTEAFF. CDR3 sequence (DNA): TGTGCCAGCAGCCAAGCTTCTTGGGGCAACACTGAAGCTTTCTTT.

This chain connects TRBV7-9 to TRBJ1-6; unclear D gene. The CDR3 loop spans 17 amino acids. The germline gives CDR1 SEHNR, CDR2 FQNEAQ (reference sequence). V lost 1 base and J 0 bases, leaving 10 bases between the germline ends. In nucleotides, the CDR3 is TGTGCCAGCAGCTTAGGGGAAGGGCGCTCCTATAATTCACCCCTCCACTTT. Its translation: CASSLGEGRSYNSPLHF.

The V gene is TRBV20-1, the J gene TRBJ2-3; 7 bases map to TRBD1. CDR1 DFQATT and CDR2 SNEGSKA come from the germline V gene (reference sequence). The ends lost 0 bases at V and 2 bases at J; junction bases unmatched: 5. CDR3 length equals 15 residues. CDR3 protein: CSARDTGALTDTQYF. The CDR3 DNA reads as TGCAGTGCTAGAGATACAGGGGCCCTCACAGATACGCAGTATTTT.